This T cell receptor (beta chain) emerged from a study of shared clonotypes between healthy human individuals. Study-wide background: Every donor yielded three CD4 naive, three CD4 memory, two CD8 naive and one CD8 memory plate.

For sorted subsets, 150 to 250 ng DNA per replicate equaled around 30,000 T cell genomes. Sequencing was performed with immunoSEQ multiplex PCR; in TCRdb, only in-frame clones are kept and a portion is missing. The data contain roughly 300,000 clones, around nine tenths of them singletons. Study-wide results and caveats: Against clonotypes common to all four donors, non-shared ones had lower generation probabilities.

V shed 4 bases and J 10 bases; nucleotides not matched to a gene: 7. The CDR3 spans 14 residues. CDR1 is MNHEY and CDR2 is SMNVEV in the germline V gene (reference sequence). For this clone: Its matching antigen is unknown.

The sequenced material came from memory CD8+ T cells sorted from blood. Documented subset: CD45RO+ cells pooled with CCR7-negative TemRA cells. V usage is TRBV27 and J usage is TRBJ1-6, with TRBD1 identical over 7 bases. The sequence came from a man aged 18 to 30 in good health. This CDR3 is CASSSRQGGSPLHF. The CDR3 region has the DNA TGTGCCAGCAGTTCCCGACAGGGAGGCTCACCCCTCCACTTT.